The T cell receptor beta chain under discussion was sequenced for a study of cytomegalovirus exposure and HLA in healthy donors. In the study overall: Among the approximately 400 genotyped donors, around 85% were placed in the Caucasian-associated ancestry cluster.

The primer mix had 60 Vbeta and 13 Jbeta primers. The repertoire was sequenced with immunoSEQ multiplex PCR; TCRdb's copy has only in-frame clones and lacks some. This sample yields about 160,000 clones, of which around 80% are seen a single time; approximately 1.2% belongs to the top ten. Looked up from germline, CDR1 is SGHDN and CDR2 is FVKESK. The CDR3 spans 17 residues. Trimming cost V 4 bases and J 0 bases; bases outside gene matches: 10. Study results and caveats: It was likely that a cluster of highly shared sequence variants was a sequencing artifact.

With regard to this clone: Its antigen is currently unknown.

The rearrangement links TRBV14 to TRBJ1-2; 8 nucleotides agree with TRBD1. This TCR came from a boy aged 2 to 9 in good health and CMV-seronegative. What was sequenced was PBMCs. The CDR3 spells CASSPLRTGWANYGYTF. CDR3 bases: TGTGCCAGCAGCCCATTGAGGACAGGGTGGGCTAACTATGGCTACACCTTC.